This is a list of T cell receptor beta chains from one sample in a study of control samples from healthy donors and cancer patients. The method was immunoSEQ multiplex PCR; TCRdb's version includes in-frame clones alone and lacks a portion of them. The profile covers around 130,000 clones, with roughly nine tenths appearing a single time and roughly 43% taken by the ten largest. The sample comprised blood. All receptors come from a man over 45 in good health. Each CDR3 is given with its conserved first and last residue. A D gene is named only where the DNA matches it firmly.

v_gene	d_gene	j_gene	CDR3aa	CDR3nt
TRBV29-1	.	TRBJ2-7	CSVERPGEFSYEQYF	TGCAGCGTTGAAAGGCCAGGGGAGTTCTCCTACGAGCAGTACTTC
TRBV27	.	TRBJ1-2	CASSYSGDYGYTF	TGTGCCAGCAGTTATTCTGGGGACTATGGCTACACCTTC
TRBV6-6	.	TRBJ2-7	CASSYLAGDYEQYF	TGTGCCAGCAGTTACTTGGCAGGGGACTACGAGCAGTACTTC
TRBV6-2/TRBV6-3	.	TRBJ1-2	CASSDFGGSTNYGYTF	TGTGCCAGCAGTGATTTTGGGGGTAGTACTAACTATGGCTACACCTTC
TRBV6-2/TRBV6-3	TRBD1	TRBJ1-1	CASSRDRLLNTEAFF	TGTGCCAGCAGTCGGGACAGGCTCCTGAACACTGAAGCTTTCTTT
TRBV14	.	TRBJ2-7	CASSQVYARSYEQYF	TGTGCCAGCAGCCAAGTATACGCCCGTTCCTACGAGCAGTACTTC
TRBV7-8	TRBD1	TRBJ2-4	CASSPQGALGNIQYF	TGTGCCAGCAGCCCGCAGGGGGCTCTGGGAAACATTCAGTACTTC
TRBV18	.	TRBJ2-3	CASSPGLADTQYF	TGTGCCAGCTCACCAGGGTTGGCAGATACGCAGTATTTT
TRBV19	TRBD1	TRBJ2-7	CASSFTGGGTYEQYF	TGTGCCAGTAGTTTTACAGGGGGAGGAACCTACGAGCAGTACTTC
TRBV12-5	TRBD2	TRBJ2-5	CASGLVRDGGAALKRGETQYF	TGTGCTAGTGGTTTGGTACGGGACGGGGGGGCCGCCCTTAAACGTGGAGAGACCCAGTACTTC
TRBV12-3/TRBV12-4	.	TRBJ1-1	CASSYGMNTEAFF	TGTGCCAGCAGTTATGGGATGAACACTGAAGCTTTCTTT
TRBV7-9	TRBD1	TRBJ1-4	CASRLDRDVDEKLFF	TGTGCCAGCAGACTAGACAGGGATGTTGATGAAAAACTGTTTTTT
TRBV19	.	TRBJ1-1	CASSVDSLGTEAFF	TGTGCCAGTAGTGTAGACAGTTTGGGCACTGAAGCTTTCTTT
TRBV6-1	TRBD1	TRBJ2-2	CASSELGGHTGELFF	TGTGCCAGCAGTGAACTAGGGGGCCACACCGGGGAGCTGTTTTTT